A selection of T cell receptor beta chains follows, all from one sample in a study of identical twins. Each CDR3 protein is one row after TCRdb ran MiXCR on the 5' RACE reads. Found here are 400,000 to 550,000 distinct CDR3 sequences, approximately 15% of them singletons; the top ten hold approximately 0.9%. These same records also appear under a second study, on yellow fever vaccine responses in identical twins.

The sequencing sample was made of CD4+ T cells sorted from blood. The receptors were gathered from a woman aged 18-29 years in good health. The CDR3 runs from the conserved cysteine through the conserved F or W. The D gene is left open where the match is weak. Only part of the rows carry a size: once, few, many, or a class if the clone is expanded.

v_call: TRBV10-3
cdr3_length: 13
clone_size: -
j_call: TRBJ1-5
d_call: -
cdr3_aa: CAISESVGQPQHF
cdr3_nt: TGTGCCATCAGTGAGTCGGTCGGTCAGCCCCAGCATTTT

v_call: TRBV25-1
cdr3_length: 13
clone_size: few
j_call: TRBJ2-7
d_call: -
cdr3_aa: CASSATGFGEQYF
cdr3_nt: TGTGCCAGCAGCGCAACAGGGTTCGGCGAGCAGTACTTC

v_call: TRBV20-1
cdr3_length: 12
clone_size: many
j_call: TRBJ2-7
d_call: -
cdr3_aa: CSAPYSSYEQYF
cdr3_nt: TGCAGTGCTCCCTATAGCTCCTACGAGCAGTACTTC

v_call: TRBV27
cdr3_length: 10
clone_size: few
j_call: TRBJ2-5
d_call: -
cdr3_aa: CARGEETQYF
cdr3_nt: TGTGCCAGGGGCGAAGAGACCCAGTACTTC

v_call: TRBV10-3
cdr3_length: 15
clone_size: few
j_call: TRBJ1-1
d_call: TRBD1
cdr3_aa: CAIKGDRGENTEAFF
cdr3_nt: TGTGCCATCAAGGGTGACAGGGGAGAGAACACTGAAGCTTTCTTT

v_call: TRBV10-3
cdr3_length: 15
clone_size: -
j_call: TRBJ2-1
d_call: -
cdr3_aa: CAISLSGVSYNEQFF
cdr3_nt: TGTGCCATCAGTCTTTCGGGAGTATCCTACAATGAGCAGTTCTTC

v_call: TRBV20-1
cdr3_length: 16
clone_size: few
j_call: TRBJ2-3
d_call: -
cdr3_aa: CSARDQGEVGTDTQYF
cdr3_nt: TGCAGTGCTAGAGATCAGGGCGAGGTGGGCACAGATACGCAGTATTTT

v_call: TRBV20-1
cdr3_length: 14
clone_size: -
j_call: TRBJ2-7
d_call: TRBD2
cdr3_aa: CSAIRLAGPFEQYF
cdr3_nt: TGCAGTGCTATCCGGCTAGCGGGACCTTTTGAGCAGTACTTC

v_call: TRBV2
cdr3_length: 15
clone_size: -
j_call: TRBJ1-5
d_call: TRBD1
cdr3_aa: CASRKDREVNQPQHF
cdr3_nt: TGTGCCAGCAGGAAGGACAGGGAGGTCAATCAGCCCCAGCATTTT

v_call: TRBV27
cdr3_length: 15
clone_size: -
j_call: TRBJ2-1
d_call: -
cdr3_aa: CASSLKGTSWDEQFF
cdr3_nt: TGTGCCAGCAGTTTAAAAGGGACCTCCTGGGATGAGCAGTTCTTC